The clone carrying this T cell receptor (beta chain) was seen a single time. Sequencing was performed with immunoSEQ multiplex PCR; in TCRdb, only in-frame clones are kept and a portion is missing. The table has about 49,000 clones, roughly 88% seen once. The germline gives CDR1 SGHAT, CDR2 FQNNGV. This CDR3 has 14 amino acids. Trimming cost V 5 bases and J 5 bases; bases outside gene matches: 5. This sample was included in a study of blood T cell repertoires in COVID-19. This TCR derives from a human donor in a cohort sampled during active COVID-19. The source material was peripheral blood. This chain joins TRBV11-2 and TRBJ1-4; 7 positions agree with TRBD1. The CDR3 coding sequence is TGTGCCAGCAGCCTCGACAGGGCGAATGAAAAACTGTTTTTT. Its protein is CASSLDRANEKLFF.